The entry below describes one T cell receptor (beta chain). No antigen is known for it. Using a J-beta primer mix together with a sample-barcoded 5' primer, a second PCR was run for roughly 6 to 12 cycles. TCRdb reprocessed the 5' RACE reads with MiXCR, giving one entry per CDR3 protein. The table includes about 1.5 million distinct CDR3 sequences, 40% to 45% detected once. The data were obtained in a study of blood T cells in healthy people across ages. Study-level findings and limits: Investigators treated diversity estimates from one million T cells as underestimates.

Germline CDR1 and CDR2: MDHEN and SYDVKM. This CDR3 is 16 amino acids long. Trimming cost V 6 bases and J 7 bases, with 25 bases left between them. The gene calls are TRBV28 and TRBJ2-7; D gene unclear. Sequencing used blood. The receptor was derived from a woman under 30 in good health. The DNA of the CDR3 is TGTGCCAGCAGCGATCCTCAGATGGAATCCTACAATGAGCAGTACTTC. The encoded protein is CASSDPQMESYNEQYF.